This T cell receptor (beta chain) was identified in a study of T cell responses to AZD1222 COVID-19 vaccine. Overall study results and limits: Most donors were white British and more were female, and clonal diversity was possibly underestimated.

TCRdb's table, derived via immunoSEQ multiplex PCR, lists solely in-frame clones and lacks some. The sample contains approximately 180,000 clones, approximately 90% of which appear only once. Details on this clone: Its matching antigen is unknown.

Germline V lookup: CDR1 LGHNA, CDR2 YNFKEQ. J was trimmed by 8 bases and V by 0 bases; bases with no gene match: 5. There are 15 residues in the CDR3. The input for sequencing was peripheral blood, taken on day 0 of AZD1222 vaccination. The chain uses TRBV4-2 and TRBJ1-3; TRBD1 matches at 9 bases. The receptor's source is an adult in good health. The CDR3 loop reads CASSQDDRGTDTIYF. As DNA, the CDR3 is TGTGCCAGCAGCCAAGATGACAGGGGGACGGACACCATATATTTT.